This T cell receptor beta chain was recovered during a study of shared clonotypes between healthy human individuals. The study, taken as a whole, reports: Of the naive CD4 clonotypes, about 5% were shared across a few donors.

With respect to this clone: Its antigen is undetermined.

The table came from immunoSEQ multiplex PCR; TCRdb's copy has only in-frame clones and leaves some out. Here the sample spans millions of clones, 95% being singletons. This clonotype originated in a man in his late teens or twenties in good health. The sequenced material came from naive CD4+ T cells sorted from blood. Subset of the sample: CD45RA+ positively selected.

CDR3 loop: CASSSGGTPPLHF. In DNA, the CDR3 is TGCGCCAGCAGCTCAGGGGGGACTCCACCCCTCCACTTT. The chain links TRBV5-1 to TRBJ1-6; 7 nucleotides line up with TRBD1. The CDR3 is 13 residues long. V lost 3 bases, J lost 11 bases, and 5 bases stayed unmatched. From germline, CDR1 is SGHRS and CDR2 YFSETQ.